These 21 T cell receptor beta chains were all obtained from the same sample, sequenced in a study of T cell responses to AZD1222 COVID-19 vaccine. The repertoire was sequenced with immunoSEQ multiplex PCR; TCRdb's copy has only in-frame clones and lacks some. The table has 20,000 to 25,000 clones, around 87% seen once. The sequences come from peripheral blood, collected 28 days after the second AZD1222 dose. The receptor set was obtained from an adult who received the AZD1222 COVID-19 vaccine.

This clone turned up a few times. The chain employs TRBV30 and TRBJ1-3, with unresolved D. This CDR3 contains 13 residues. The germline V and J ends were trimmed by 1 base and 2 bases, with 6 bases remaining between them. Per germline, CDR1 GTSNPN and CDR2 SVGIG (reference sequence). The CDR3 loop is CAWSGHAGNTIYF. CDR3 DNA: TGTGCCTGGAGTGGACACGCTGGAAACACCATATATTTT.

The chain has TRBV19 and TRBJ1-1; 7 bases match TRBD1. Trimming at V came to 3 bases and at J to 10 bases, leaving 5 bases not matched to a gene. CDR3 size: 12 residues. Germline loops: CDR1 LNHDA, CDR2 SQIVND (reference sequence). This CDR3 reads CASSIRGGAAFF. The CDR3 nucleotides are TGTGCCAGTAGTATTCGAGGGGGCGCAGCTTTCTTT.

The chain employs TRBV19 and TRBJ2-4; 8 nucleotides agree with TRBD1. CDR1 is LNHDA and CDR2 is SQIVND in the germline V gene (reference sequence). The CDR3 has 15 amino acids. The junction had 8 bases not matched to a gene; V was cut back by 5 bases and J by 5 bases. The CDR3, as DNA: TGTGCCAGTAGTGGTATAGGACAGGGAGAAAACATTCAGTACTTC. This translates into CASSGIGQGENIQYF.

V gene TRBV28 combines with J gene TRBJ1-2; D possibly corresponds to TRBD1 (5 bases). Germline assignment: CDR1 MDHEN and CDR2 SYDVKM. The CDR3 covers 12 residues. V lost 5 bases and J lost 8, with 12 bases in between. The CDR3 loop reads CASSLQGRGYTF. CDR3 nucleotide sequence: TGTGCCAGCAGTCTTCAGGGCCGGGGCTACACCTTC.

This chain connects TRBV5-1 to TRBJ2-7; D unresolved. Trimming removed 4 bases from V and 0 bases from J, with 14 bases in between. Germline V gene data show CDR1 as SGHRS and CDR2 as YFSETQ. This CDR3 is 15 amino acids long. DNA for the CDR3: TGCGCCAGCAGCAAGACGGACGGTGGCTCCTACGAGCAGTACTTC. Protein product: CASSKTDGGSYEQYF.

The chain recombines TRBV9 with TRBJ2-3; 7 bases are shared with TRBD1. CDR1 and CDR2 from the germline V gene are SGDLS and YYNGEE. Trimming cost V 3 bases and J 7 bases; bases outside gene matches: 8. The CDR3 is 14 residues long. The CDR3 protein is CASSARDSPYTQYF. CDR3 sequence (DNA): TGTGCCAGCAGCGCCCGGGACAGTCCTTATACGCAGTATTTT.

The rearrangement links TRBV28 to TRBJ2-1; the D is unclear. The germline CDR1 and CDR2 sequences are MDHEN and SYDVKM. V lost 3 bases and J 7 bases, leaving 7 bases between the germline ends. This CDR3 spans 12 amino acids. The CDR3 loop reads CASSFSKNEQFF. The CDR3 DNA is TGTGCCAGCAGTTTCAGTAAAAATGAGCAGTTCTTC.

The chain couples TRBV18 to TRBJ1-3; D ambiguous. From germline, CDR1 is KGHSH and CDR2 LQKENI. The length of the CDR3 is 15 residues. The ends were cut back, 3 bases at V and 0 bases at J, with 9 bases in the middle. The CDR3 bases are TGTGCCAGCTCACCTACAGTCAGCTCTGGAAACACCATATATTTT. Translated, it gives CASSPTVSSGNTIYF.

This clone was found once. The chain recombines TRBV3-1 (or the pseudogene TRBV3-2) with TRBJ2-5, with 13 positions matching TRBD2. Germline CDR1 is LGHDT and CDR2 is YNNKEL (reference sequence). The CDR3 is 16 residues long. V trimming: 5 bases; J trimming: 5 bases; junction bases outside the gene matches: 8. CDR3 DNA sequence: TGTGCCAGCAGCTCAGGACTAGCGGGGGAGGGGGAGACCCAGTACTTC. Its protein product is CASSSGLAGEGETQYF.

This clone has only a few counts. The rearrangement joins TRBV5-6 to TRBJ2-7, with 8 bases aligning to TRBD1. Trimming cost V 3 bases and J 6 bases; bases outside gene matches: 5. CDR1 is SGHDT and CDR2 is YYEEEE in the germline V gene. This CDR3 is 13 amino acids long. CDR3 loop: CASSYDRGSEQYF. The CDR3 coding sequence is TGTGCCAGCAGCTATGACAGGGGTAGCGAGCAGTACTTC.

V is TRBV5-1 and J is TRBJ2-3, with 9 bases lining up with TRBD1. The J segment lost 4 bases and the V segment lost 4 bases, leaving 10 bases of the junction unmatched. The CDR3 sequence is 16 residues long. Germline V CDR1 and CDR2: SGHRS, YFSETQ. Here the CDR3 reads CASSLQGAPSADTQYF. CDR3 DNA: TGCGCCAGCAGCCTACAGGGGGCTCCTAGTGCAGATACGCAGTATTTT.

The CDR3 DNA reads TGCAGCGTTCTCGTAGGCGTAAACTATGGCTACACCTTC. This gives the protein CSVLVGVNYGYTF. V and J are TRBV29-1 and TRBJ1-2; D is unclear. The CDR3 totals 13 residues. Trimming took 5 bases from V and 2 from J, leaving 12 bases between them. CDR1 is SQVTM and CDR2 is ANQGSEA in the germline V gene.

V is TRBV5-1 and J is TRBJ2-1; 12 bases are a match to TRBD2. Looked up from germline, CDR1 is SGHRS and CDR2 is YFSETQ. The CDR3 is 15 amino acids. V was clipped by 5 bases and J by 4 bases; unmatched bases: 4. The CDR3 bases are TGCGCCAGCAGGTCCGGGACTAGCGGGTACAATGAGCAGTTCTTC. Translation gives CASRSGTSGYNEQFF.

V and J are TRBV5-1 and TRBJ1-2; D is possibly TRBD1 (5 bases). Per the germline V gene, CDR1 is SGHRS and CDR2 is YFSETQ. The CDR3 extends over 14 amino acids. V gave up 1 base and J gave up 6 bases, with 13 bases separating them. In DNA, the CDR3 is TGCGCCAGCAGCTTGCGGGGGGATGTCGATGGCTACACCTTC. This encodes CASSLRGDVDGYTF.

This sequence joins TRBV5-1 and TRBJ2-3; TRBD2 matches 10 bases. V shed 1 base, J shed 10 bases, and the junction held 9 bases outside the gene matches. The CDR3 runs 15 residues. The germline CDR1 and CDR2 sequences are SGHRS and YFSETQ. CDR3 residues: CASSLTSGVQGAQYF. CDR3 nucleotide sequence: TGCGCCAGCAGCTTGACTAGCGGGGTCCAAGGAGCGCAGTATTTT. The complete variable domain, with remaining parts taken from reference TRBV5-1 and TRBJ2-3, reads KAGVTQTPRYLIKTRGQQVTLSCSPISGHRSVSWYQQTPGQGLQFLFEYFSETQRNKGNFPGRFSGRQFSNSRSEMNVSTLELGDSALYLCASSLTSGVQGAQYFGPGTRLTVL.

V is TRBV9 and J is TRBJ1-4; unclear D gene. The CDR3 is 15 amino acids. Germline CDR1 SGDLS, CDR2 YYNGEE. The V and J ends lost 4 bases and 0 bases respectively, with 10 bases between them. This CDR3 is CASSKHFTTNEKLFF. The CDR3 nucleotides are TGTGCCAGCAGCAAACACTTCACAACTAATGAAAAACTGTTTTTT.

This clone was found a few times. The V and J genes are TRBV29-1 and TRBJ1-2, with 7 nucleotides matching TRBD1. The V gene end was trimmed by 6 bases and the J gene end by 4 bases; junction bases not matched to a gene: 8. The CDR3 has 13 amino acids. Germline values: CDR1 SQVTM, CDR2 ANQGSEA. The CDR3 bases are TGCAGCGTATCCGTAGGGGGCCTCTATGGCTACACCTTC. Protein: CSVSVGGLYGYTF.

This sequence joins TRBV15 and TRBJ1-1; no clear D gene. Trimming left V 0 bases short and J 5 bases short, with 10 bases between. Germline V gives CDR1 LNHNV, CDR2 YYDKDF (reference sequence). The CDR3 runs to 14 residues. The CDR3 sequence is CATSRDRLGTEAFF. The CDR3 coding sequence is TGTGCCACCAGCAGAGATAGGCTCGGGACTGAAGCTTTCTTT. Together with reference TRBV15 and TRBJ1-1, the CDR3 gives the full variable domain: DAMVIQNPRYQVTQFGKPVTLSCSQTLNHNVMYWYQQKSSQAPKLLFHYYDKDFNNEADTPDNFQSRRPNTSFCFLDIRSPGLGDTAMYLCATSRDRLGTEAFFGQGTRLTVV.

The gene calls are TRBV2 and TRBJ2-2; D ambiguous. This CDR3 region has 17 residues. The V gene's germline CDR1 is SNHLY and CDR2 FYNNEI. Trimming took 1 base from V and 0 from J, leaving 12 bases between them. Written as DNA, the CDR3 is TGTGCCAGCAGTGAAGAGAGAATTATCTCGAACACCGGGGAGCTGTTTTTT. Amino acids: CASSEERIISNTGELFF.

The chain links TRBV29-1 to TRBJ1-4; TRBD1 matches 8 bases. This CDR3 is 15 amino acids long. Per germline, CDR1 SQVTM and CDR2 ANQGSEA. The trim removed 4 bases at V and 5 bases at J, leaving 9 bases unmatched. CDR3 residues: CSVGRTGGRNEKLFF. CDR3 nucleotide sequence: TGCAGCGTTGGACGAACAGGGGGGAGGAATGAAAAACTGTTTTTT.

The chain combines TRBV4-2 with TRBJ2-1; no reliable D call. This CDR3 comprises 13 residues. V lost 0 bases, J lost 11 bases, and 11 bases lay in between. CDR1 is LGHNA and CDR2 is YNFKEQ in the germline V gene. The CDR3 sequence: CASSQDREFQQFF. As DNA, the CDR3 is TGTGCCAGCAGCCAAGATAGAGAGTTTCAGCAGTTCTTC.